This T cell receptor (beta chain) was identified in a study of blood T cell repertoires in COVID-19. Followed over time, Seattle patients had been enrolled while infection was active. This CDR3 is built from 14 residues. Trimming removed 6 bases from V and 2 bases from J; junction bases left unmatched: 3. From germline, CDR1 is SNHLY and CDR2 FYNNEI. Produced via immunoSEQ multiplex PCR; TCRdb's table is partial and in-frame only. The sample holds roughly 160,000 clones, around 87% seen once. The source material was peripheral blood. This chain links TRBV2 with TRBJ1-5, with 8 bases fitting TRBD1. This TCR was sampled from a woman between 65 and 79 years old with COVID-19, enrolled during active disease. CDR3 coding DNA: TGTGCCAGCAGACAGGGGGAGGGCAATCAGCCCCAGCATTTT. Amino acids: CASRQGEGNQPQHF.